The next 12 T cell receptor beta chains were all read from a single sample in a study of CD8 T cells in ankylosing spondylitis. The study, taken as a whole, reports: A motif in TCR beta, a set of seven to nine highly homologous variants, appeared characteristic of ankylosing spondylitis blood.

Antigen specificity for these receptors is unknown. TCRdb reprocessed the 5' RACE reads via MiXCR and lists one record per CDR3 protein. The sample records some 840,000 distinct CDR3 sequences, around 11% being singletons. The sequenced material came from blood, either unsorted or a sorted T cell fraction (not recorded which). The receptor source for this set is a male donor with ankylosing spondylitis.

This clonotype was counted between two and nine times. The chain couples TRBV7-2 to TRBJ2-1, with TRBD2 identical over 7 bases. The J segment lost 15 bases and the V segment lost 1 base, leaving 9 bases of the junction unmatched. The germline V gene has CDR1 SGHTA and CDR2 FQGNSA. The CDR3 is 13 amino acids. The CDR3 nucleotides are TGTGCCAGCAGCTTAGTAGCGGCGGGAGAGGTGTTCTTC. Translated: CASSLVAAGEVFF.

The rearrangement uses TRBV5-6 and TRBJ2-1, with D uncertain. The CDR3 length is 12 residues. V dropped 1 base and J dropped 7 bases, with 6 bases sitting between them. Germline CDR1 and CDR2: SGHDT and YYEEEE. The CDR3 bases are TGTGCCAGCAGCTTGAGGTCTAATGAGCAGTTCTTC. This sequence encodes CASSLRSNEQFF.

V is TRBV10-3 and J is TRBJ1-2; 9 positions agree with TRBD1. CDR3 length: 15 amino acids. V shed 10 bases and J 4 bases; nucleotides not matched to a gene: 13. Per the germline V gene, CDR1 is ENHRY and CDR2 is SYGVKD. The CDR3 DNA reads TGTGCCACCAATTGGGGAGGACAGGGGCGCTATGGCTACACCTTC. Translated: CATNWGGQGRYGYTF.

This clonotype was detected only a few times. The junction departs from the called germline gene at one end, perhaps through a read error. The chain recombines TRBV29-1 with TRBJ1-4; 8 nucleotides line up with TRBD1. The CDR3 has 11 residues. Germline CDR1 is SQVTM and CDR2 is ANQGSEA. CDR3 sequence (DNA): TGCAGCGCTGAAAGGACAGGGAGACTGTTTTTT. Translated: CSAERTGRLFF.

This clonotype showed up many times. The chain joins TRBV6-2 or TRBV6-3 to TRBJ1-2, with D possibly matching TRBD1 (6 bases). CDR1 MNHEY and CDR2 SVGEGT come from the germline V gene. Trimming left V 7 bases short and J 4 bases short, with 13 bases between. This CDR3 contains 13 residues. DNA for the CDR3: TGTGCCAGCACCCGGGGGCCTGGCTATGGCTACACCTTC. Its protein product is CASTRGPGYGYTF.

In this sample, this clonotype turned up many times. The chain combines TRBV29-1 with TRBJ2-1; either TRBD1 or TRBD2 may fit D (5 bases each). The germline V and J ends were trimmed by 7 bases and 2 bases, with 18 bases remaining between them. The length of the CDR3 is 15 residues. Germline V gene sequence: CDR1 SQVTM, CDR2 ANQGSEA. DNA for the CDR3: TGCAGCGCAAATTTTCCGGGACGTGCCTACAATGAGCAGTTCTTC. It specifies CSANFPGRAYNEQFF.

The rearrangement links TRBV9 to TRBJ2-7, with D possibly TRBD2 on 7 matching bases. Germline V gene sequence: CDR1 SGDLS, CDR2 YYNGEE. Deletions cut 3 bases from V and 5 bases from J, with 21 bases between. This CDR3 contains 16 residues. The CDR3 nucleotides are TGTGCCAGCAGCGGGCGGGGGCTCATAAGGGGCGACGAGCAGTACTTC. Translating gives CASSGRGLIRGDEQYF.

This clonotype came up a few times. The CDR3, as DNA: TGTGCCAGCAGTCCCAACTGGACGAGGGAGCAGTTCTTC. This sequence encodes CASSPNWTREQFF. The chain couples TRBV2 to TRBJ2-1; no definite D call. The germline CDR1 and CDR2 sequences are SNHLY and FYNNEI. The CDR3 spans 13 residues. V dropped 5 bases and J dropped 10 bases, with 15 bases sitting between them.

This clonotype was counted ten times or more. The chain uses TRBV5-6 and TRBJ1-6; D not certain. CDR3 size: 15 residues. Trimming left V 2 bases short and J 8 bases short, with 14 bases between. Germline V gene data show CDR1 as SGHDT and CDR2 as YYEEEE. CDR3 loop: CASSFRGAFDSPLHF. The CDR3 coding sequence is TGTGCCAGCAGCTTCAGAGGAGCTTTCGATTCACCCCTCCACTTT.

This clonotype was counted between two and nine times. V is TRBV20-1 and J is TRBJ2-1; maybe TRBD2 (5 bases). The ends were cut back, 7 bases at V and 5 bases at J, with 12 bases in the middle. Per the germline V gene, CDR1 is DFQATT and CDR2 is SNEGSKA (reference sequence). The CDR3 has 12 amino acids. DNA of the CDR3: TGCAGTGAAGACGGGGTCGACAATGAGCAGTTCTTC. Translated, it gives CSEDGVDNEQFF.

This clonotype has just a few counts. The chain combines TRBV24-1 with TRBJ2-5; perhaps TRBD1 as D (6 bases). Trimming cost V 2 bases and J 2 bases, with 17 bases left between them. Looked up from germline, CDR1 is KGHDR and CDR2 is SFDVKD. There are 17 residues in the CDR3. In nucleotides, the CDR3 is TGTGCCACCAGTGATTCCAGAGGTAACGACAGGCAAGAGACCCAGTACTTC. Protein: CATSDSRGNDRQETQYF.

Many counts were recorded for this clonotype. The chain combines TRBV9 with TRBJ2-7; 11 nucleotides agree with TRBD1. Germline CDR1 and CDR2: SGDLS and YYNGEE. After removal of 0 bases from V and 1 base from J, the junction contained 3 bases not matched to a gene. The CDR3 contains 16 residues. This chain's CDR3 is CASSVGRDRGSYEQYF. The CDR3 coding sequence is TGTGCCAGCAGCGTAGGAAGGGACAGGGGGTCCTACGAGCAGTACTTC.